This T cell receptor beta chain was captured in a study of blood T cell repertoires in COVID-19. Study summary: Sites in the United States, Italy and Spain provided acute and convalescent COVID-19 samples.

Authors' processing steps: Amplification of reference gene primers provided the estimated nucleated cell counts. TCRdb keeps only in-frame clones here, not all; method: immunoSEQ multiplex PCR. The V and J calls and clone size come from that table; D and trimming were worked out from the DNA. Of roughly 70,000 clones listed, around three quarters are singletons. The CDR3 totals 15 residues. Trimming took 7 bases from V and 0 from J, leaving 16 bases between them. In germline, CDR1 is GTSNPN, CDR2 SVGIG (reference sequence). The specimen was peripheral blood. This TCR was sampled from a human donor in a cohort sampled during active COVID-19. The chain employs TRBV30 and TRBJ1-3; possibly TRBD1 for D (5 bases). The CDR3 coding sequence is TGTGCCTCCTCCCCGGGGGTGTTCTCTGGAAACACCATATATTTT. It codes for CASSPGVFSGNTIYF.